Included here is one T cell receptor beta chain sequence, with context. The data derive from a study of shared clonotypes between healthy human individuals. Sequencing used immunoSEQ multiplex PCR; TCRdb keeps in-frame clones, though not all of them. The sample records hundreds of thousands of clones, 90% to 96% being singletons. V was trimmed by 1 base and J by 1 base, leaving 13 bases between them. This CDR3 has 16 residues. Germline CDR1 and CDR2: MDHEN and SYDVKM. The clonotype originates from a woman aged 30 to 39 in good health. The source material was naive CD4+ T cells sorted from blood. Stated subset: CD45RA+ positively selected. This sequence joins TRBV28 and TRBJ1-1; D ambiguous. CDR3 sequence reads: CASSLFTGNKNTEAFF. The CDR3 DNA reads as TGTGCCAGCAGTTTATTCACCGGCAATAAGAACACTGAAGCTTTCTTT.